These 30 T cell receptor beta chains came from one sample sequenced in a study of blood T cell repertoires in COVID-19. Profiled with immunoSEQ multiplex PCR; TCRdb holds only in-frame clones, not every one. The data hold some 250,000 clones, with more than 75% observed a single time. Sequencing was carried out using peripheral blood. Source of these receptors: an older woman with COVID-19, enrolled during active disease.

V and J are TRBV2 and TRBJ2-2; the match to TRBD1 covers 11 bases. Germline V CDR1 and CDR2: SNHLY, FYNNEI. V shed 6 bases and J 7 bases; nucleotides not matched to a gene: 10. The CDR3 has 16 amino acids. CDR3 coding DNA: TGTGCCAGCAGAGCCGGGACAGGGGGTTTTGGCGGGGAGCTGTTTTTT. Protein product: CASRAGTGGFGGELFF. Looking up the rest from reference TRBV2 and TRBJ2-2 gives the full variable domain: EPEVTQTPSHQVTQMGQEVILRCVPISNHLYFYWYRQILGQKVEFLVSFYNNEISEKSEIFDDQFSVERPDGSNFTLKIRSTKLEDSAMYFCASRAGTGGFGGELFFGEGSRLTVL.

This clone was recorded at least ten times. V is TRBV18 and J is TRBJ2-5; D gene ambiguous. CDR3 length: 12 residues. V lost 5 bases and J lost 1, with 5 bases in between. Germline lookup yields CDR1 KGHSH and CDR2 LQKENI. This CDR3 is CASSSLQETQYF. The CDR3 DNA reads TGTGCCAGCTCATCCCTCCAAGAGACCCAGTACTTC.

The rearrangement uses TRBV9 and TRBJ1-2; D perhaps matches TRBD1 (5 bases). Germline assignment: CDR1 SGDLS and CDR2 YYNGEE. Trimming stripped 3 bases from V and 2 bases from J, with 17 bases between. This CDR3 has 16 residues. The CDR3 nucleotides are TGTGCCAGCAGCGCCGTTGGCGCCACAGGAAACTATGGCTACACCTTC. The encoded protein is CASSAVGATGNYGYTF.

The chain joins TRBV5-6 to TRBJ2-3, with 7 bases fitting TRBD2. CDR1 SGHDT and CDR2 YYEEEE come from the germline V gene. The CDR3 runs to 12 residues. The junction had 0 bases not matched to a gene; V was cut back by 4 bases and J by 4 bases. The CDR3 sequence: CASSRGADTQYF. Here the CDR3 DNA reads TGTGCCAGCAGCCGGGGGGCAGATACGCAGTATTTT.

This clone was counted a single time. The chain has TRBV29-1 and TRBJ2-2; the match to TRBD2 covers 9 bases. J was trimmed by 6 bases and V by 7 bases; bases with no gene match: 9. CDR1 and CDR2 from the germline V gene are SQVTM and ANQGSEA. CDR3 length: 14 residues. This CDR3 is CSAQRGGRAGELFF. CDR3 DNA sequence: TGCAGCGCCCAGAGGGGCGGGAGGGCCGGGGAGCTGTTTTTT.

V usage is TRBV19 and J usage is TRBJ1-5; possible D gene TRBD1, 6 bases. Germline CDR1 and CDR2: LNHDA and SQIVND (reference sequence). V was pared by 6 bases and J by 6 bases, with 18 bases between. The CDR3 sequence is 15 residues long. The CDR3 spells CASRQAQGISQPQHF. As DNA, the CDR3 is TGTGCCAGTAGACAGGCACAGGGTATTTCTCAGCCCCAGCATTTT.

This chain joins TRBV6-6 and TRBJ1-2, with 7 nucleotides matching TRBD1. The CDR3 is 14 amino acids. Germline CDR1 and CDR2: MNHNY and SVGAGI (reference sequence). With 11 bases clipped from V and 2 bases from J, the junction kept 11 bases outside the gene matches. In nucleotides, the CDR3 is TGTGCCGCATCCCGGGACAGACTCAACTATGGCTACACCTTC. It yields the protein CAASRDRLNYGYTF.

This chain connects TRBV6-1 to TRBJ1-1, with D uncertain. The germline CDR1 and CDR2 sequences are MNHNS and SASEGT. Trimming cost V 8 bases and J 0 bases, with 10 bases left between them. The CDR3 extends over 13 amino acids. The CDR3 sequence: CASQDQMNTEAFF. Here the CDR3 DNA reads TGTGCCAGCCAAGATCAGATGAACACTGAAGCTTTCTTT.

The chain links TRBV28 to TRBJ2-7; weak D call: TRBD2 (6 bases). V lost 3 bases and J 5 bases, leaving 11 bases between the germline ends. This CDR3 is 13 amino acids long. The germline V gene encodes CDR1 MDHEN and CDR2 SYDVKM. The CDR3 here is CASSFGGDDEQYF. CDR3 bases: TGTGCCAGCAGTTTTGGAGGGGACGACGAGCAGTACTTC.

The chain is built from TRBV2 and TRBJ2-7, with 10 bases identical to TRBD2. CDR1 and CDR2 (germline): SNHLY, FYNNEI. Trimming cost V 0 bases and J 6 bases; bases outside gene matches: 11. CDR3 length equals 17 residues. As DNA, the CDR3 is TGTGCCAGCAGTGAAGCGCTTGGACTAGCGGCGAGTGGCGAGCAGTACTTC. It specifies CASSEALGLAASGEQYF.

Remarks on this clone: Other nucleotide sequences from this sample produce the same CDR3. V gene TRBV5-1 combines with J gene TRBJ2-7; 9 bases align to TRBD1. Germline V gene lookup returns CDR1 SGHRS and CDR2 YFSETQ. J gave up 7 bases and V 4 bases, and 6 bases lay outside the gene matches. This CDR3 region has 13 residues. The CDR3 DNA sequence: TGCGCCAGCAGCAGGGACAGGGCGGGGGAGCAGTACTTC. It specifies CASSRDRAGEQYF.

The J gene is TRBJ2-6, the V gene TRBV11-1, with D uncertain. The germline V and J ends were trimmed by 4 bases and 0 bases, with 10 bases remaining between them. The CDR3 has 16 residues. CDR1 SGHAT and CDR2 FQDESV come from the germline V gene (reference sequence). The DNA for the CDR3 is TGTGCCAGCAGCTATAGTAGTCTCTCTGGGGCCAACGTCCTGACTTTC. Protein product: CASSYSSLSGANVLTF.

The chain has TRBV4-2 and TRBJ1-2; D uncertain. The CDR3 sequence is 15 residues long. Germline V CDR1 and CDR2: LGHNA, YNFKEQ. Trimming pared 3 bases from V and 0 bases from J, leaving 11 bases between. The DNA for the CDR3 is TGTGCCAGCAGCCATTCTGCGGGGTCTAACTATGGCTACACCTTC. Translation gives CASSHSAGSNYGYTF.

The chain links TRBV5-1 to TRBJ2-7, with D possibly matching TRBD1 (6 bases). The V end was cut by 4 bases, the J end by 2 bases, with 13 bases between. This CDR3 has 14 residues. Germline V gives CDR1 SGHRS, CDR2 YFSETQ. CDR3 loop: CASSPSGHTYEQYF. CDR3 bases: TGCGCCAGCAGCCCCTCGGGACATACCTACGAGCAGTACTTC.

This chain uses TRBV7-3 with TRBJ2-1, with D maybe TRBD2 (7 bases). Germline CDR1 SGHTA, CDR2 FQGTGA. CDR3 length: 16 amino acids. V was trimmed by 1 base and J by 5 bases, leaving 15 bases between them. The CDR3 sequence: CASSLRGRERDNEQFF. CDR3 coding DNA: TGTGCCAGCAGCTTAAGGGGGCGGGAGCGGGACAATGAGCAGTTCTTC.

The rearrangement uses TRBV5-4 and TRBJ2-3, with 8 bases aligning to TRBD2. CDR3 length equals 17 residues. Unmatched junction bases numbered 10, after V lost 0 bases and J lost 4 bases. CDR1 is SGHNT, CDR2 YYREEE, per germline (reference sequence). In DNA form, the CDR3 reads TGTGCCAGCAGCTTGGGTCGGAGGCCCGGGGGGGCAGATACGCAGTATTTT. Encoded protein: CASSLGRRPGGADTQYF.

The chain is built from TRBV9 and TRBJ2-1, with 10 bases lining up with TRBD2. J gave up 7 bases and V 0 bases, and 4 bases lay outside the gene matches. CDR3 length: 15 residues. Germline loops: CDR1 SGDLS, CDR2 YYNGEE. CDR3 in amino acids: CASSVVSGRGNEQFF. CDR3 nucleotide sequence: TGTGCCAGCAGCGTAGTGAGCGGGAGGGGAAATGAGCAGTTCTTC.

The CDR3 region has the DNA TGTGCCAGCAGACCTAGGGGAAACACTGAAGCTTTCTTT. It is translated as CASRPRGNTEAFF. This chain uses TRBV12-3 or TRBV12-4 with TRBJ1-1; TRBD1 might be the D (5 bases). This CDR3 contains 13 residues. The germline V and J ends were trimmed by 6 bases and 2 bases, with 10 bases remaining between them.

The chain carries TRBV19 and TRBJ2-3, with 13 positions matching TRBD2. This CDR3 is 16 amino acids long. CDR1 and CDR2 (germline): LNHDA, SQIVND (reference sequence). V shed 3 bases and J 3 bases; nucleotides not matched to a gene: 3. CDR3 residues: CASSIGLAGETDTQYF. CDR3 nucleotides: TGTGCCAGTAGTATCGGACTAGCGGGAGAGACAGATACGCAGTATTTT.

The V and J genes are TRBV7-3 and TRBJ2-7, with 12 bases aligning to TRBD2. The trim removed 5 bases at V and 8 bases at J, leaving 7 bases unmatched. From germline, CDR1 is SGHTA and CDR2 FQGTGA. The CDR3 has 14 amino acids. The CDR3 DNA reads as TGTGCCAGCAGCCCGACTAGCGGGAGCGGTAAGCAGTACTTC. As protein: CASSPTSGSGKQYF.

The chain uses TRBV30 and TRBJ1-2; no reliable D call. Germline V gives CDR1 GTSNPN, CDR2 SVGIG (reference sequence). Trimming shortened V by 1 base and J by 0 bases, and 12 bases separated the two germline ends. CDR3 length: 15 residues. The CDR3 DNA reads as TGTGCCTGGAGTGCCCTCCCGACAACTAACTATGGCTACACCTTC. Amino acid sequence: CAWSALPTTNYGYTF.

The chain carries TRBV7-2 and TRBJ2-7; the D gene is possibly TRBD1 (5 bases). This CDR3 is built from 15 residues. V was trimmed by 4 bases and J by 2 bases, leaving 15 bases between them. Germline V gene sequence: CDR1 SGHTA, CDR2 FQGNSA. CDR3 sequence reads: CASSYSTTATYEQYF. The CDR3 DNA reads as TGTGCCAGCAGCTACAGTACGACAGCGACCTACGAGCAGTACTTC.

In DNA, the CDR3 is TGTGCCAGCAATCTTGACAGGGAGTGGAGTGGCTACACCTTC. It translates to CASNLDREWSGYTF. V usage is TRBV6-5 and J usage is TRBJ1-2; the match to TRBD1 covers 7 bases. The germline gives CDR1 MNHEY, CDR2 SVGAGI. The CDR3 is made up of 14 amino acids. V dropped 7 bases and J dropped 7; count of bases not matched to a gene: 12.

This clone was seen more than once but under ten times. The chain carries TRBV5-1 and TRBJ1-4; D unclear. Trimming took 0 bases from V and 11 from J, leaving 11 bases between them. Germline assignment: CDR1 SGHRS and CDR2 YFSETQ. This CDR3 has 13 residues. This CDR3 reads CASSLGARGKLFF. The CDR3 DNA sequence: TGCGCCAGCAGCTTGGGGGCACGTGGGAAACTGTTTTTT. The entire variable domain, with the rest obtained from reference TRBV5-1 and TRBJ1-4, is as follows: KAGVTQTPRYLIKTRGQQVTLSCSPISGHRSVSWYQQTPGQGLQFLFEYFSETQRNKGNFPGRFSGRQFSNSRSEMNVSTLELGDSALYLCASSLGARGKLFFGSGTQLSVL.

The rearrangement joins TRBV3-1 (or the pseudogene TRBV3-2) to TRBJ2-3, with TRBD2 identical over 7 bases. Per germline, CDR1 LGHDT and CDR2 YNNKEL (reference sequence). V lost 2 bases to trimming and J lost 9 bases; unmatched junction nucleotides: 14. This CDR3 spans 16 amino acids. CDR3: CASSQYPSGGRGTQYF. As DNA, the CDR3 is TGTGCCAGCAGCCAATACCCTAGCGGAGGAAGAGGCACGCAGTATTTT.

CDR3 amino acids: CASSLGGSSYEQYF. The CDR3 DNA is TGTGCCAGCAGCTTGGGAGGAAGCTCCTACGAGCAGTACTTC. The chain combines TRBV5-6 with TRBJ2-7; no clear D gene. Germline-derived CDR1 and CDR2 are SGHDT and YYEEEE. The V gene lost 0 bases and the J gene lost 0 bases, with 7 bases spanning the gap. CDR3 size: 14 residues.

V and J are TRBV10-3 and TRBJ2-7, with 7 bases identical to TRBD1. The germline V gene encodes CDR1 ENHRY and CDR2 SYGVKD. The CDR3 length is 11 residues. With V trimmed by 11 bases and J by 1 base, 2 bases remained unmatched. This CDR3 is CAVGQSYEQYF. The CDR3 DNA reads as TGTGCCGTGGGACAGTCCTACGAGCAGTACTTC.

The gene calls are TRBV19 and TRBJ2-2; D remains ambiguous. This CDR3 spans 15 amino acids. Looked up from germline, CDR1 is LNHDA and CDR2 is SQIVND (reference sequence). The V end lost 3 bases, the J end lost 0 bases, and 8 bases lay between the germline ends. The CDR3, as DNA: TGTGCCAGTAGTATTGGTAGTTCGAACACCGGGGAGCTGTTTTTT. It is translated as CASSIGSSNTGELFF.

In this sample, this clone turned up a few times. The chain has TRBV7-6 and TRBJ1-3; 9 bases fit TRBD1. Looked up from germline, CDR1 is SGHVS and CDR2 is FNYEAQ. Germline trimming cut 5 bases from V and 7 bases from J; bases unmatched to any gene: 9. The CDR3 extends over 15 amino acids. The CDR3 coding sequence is TGTGCCAGCAGCGCCGGGGGACAGGGAACGAACACCATATATTTT. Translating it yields CASSAGGQGTNTIYF.

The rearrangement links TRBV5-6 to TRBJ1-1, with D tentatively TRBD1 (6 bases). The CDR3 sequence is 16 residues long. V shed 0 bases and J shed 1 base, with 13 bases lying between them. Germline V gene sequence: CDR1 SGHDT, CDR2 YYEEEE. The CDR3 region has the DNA TGTGCCAGCAGCTTGGGTCCAGGGGCAAGGAACACTGAAGCTTTCTTT. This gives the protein CASSLGPGARNTEAFF.